The following is a T cell receptor beta chain sequence with its context. The table came from immunoSEQ multiplex PCR; TCRdb's copy has only in-frame clones and leaves some out. The data contain about 28,000 clones, 90% of them singletons. This sample stems from a study of OX40 agonist ivuxolimab in advanced cancers. The overall study: The study gave patients intravenous ivuxolimab at 0.01 to 10 mg/kg every 2 weeks. Patients were over 65% male with ages roughly 20 to 80, mean approximately 55.

This CDR3 has 15 amino acids. Germline values: CDR1 MNHNY, CDR2 SVGAGI (reference sequence). The V end lost 7 bases, the J end lost 1 base, and 14 bases lay between the germline ends. This clonotype originated in an adult with an advanced solid tumor such as melanoma, head and neck, liver or kidney cancer. The sample in question was CD4+ or CD8+ T cells sorted from blood, obtained in a trial of the OX40 agonist ivuxolimab. This rearrangement joins TRBV6-6 to TRBJ1-5; D gene unclear. The CDR3 sequence: CASTDSGESNQPQHF. Written as DNA, the CDR3 is TGTGCCAGCACCGACTCCGGGGAAAGCAATCAGCCCCAGCATTTT.